This T cell receptor beta chain appears in the sequencing data of a study of T cell responses to AZD1222 COVID-19 vaccine (dated by TCRdb to about 2021). In the study overall: TCR sequencing was performed for roughly 240 trial participants, of whom around 200 were given two doses of AZD1222 and around 25 were given two doses of MenACWY control vaccine. Enrollment into the trials was organized by age into subgroups of 18-55, 56-69 and 70-plus years, and those subgroups contained roughly 150, 30 and 60 TCR-sequenced participants, respectively.

What the study reported, not specific to this receptor: The whole spike protein was spanned by vaccine-associated CD4 TCRs, and dominant responses were seen in regions 160-218 and 743-854. Conclusions about previously exposed vaccinees are limited because only six or seven AZD1222 recipients were SARS-CoV-2 seropositive at baseline. Participants were mostly white British, with more females than males. The authors suggested clonal diversity may have been underestimated. Because no day 14 peak-response samples were available, the repertoires could be characterized only after the peak T cell response. The 56-69-year group was small, and its depth increase did not reach significance, likely because of low power. Nearly half of unique spike-specific TCRs reportedly recognized epitopes outside regions mutated in the B.1.351 and B.1.1.7 variants. A significant rise in spike-specific TCR breadth and depth was observed after two AZD1222 doses relative to day 0 and relative to MenACWY recipients.

Interpreted using the paper, the time point label stands for: about 28 days (+/-7) after the second vaccine dose. Because spike-specific TCR depth and breadth did not differ between the two schedules, AZD1222 recipients who got a second dose at roughly 4 weeks were pooled with those who got a second dose at roughly 12 weeks. The vaccinee samples were drawn from two UK trials, COV001 and COV002, one of which was a single-blind randomized controlled phase 2/3 trial testing AZD1222 (ChAdOx1 nCoV-19) in healthy adults. For TCRbeta chain sequencing, PBMC samples were collected from trial participants at day 0 and at day 28 after the second dose. Via the germline V gene, CDR1 is MNHEY and CDR2 SVGEGT. The CDR3 sequence holds 13 residues, the cysteine and phenylalanine included. The retained sequence is limited to the CDR3, 39 bases, with the frame set at the first base. Deletion took 5 bases off V and 4 bases off J, with a span of 11 bases between the germline ends.

Worth noting for this clone: It has no known antigen specificity. The sample holds no much larger clone one base away, and base qualities are not on file.

The CDR3 regions of human TCRbeta chains were subjected to immunosequencing. The original pipeline was this. Repertoire TCRs were checked for matches against a reference library of SARS-CoV-2-specific TCRs that had been generated using the MIRA antigen-specificity platform. Breadth meant the fraction of unique TCRs that were SARS-CoV-2-associated, whereas depth meant the fraction of total T cells that were SARS-CoV-2-associated. Using the MIRA data, each spike-specific TCR was mapped to the spike region that the TCR reacts to and placed in a CD4 or CD8 class. Log10-transformed breadth and depth values were compared by one-way ANOVA with Sidak's multiple comparisons tests. TCRdb holds this immuneACCESS table with in-frame rearrangements only. Some clones are missing; in checked studies, unresolved V genes explain under half, and the rest has no known cause. Clone size and the V and J calls come from that table; the DNA yielded D and trimming. The sample profile shows 80,000 to 85,000 clones; approximately 90% of them were found once. The ten largest account for roughly 8% of the sample.

The V and J genes are TRBV6-2 or TRBV6-3 and TRBJ1-1; no D gene can be assigned with confidence. The TCR comes from an adult who received the AZD1222 COVID-19 vaccine. This specimen was peripheral blood, taken 28 days after the second AZD1222 dose. The CDR3 loop reads CASSPPGSTEAFF. The nucleotide sequence is TGTGCCAGCAGTCCGCCGGGGAGCACTGAAGCTTTCTTT.